Following are 18 T cell receptor beta chains from one sample sequenced in a study of blood T cell repertoires in COVID-19. Libraries were prepared by immunoSEQ multiplex PCR; TCRdb keeps only in-frame clonotypes and omits some of them. The repertoire includes just over 350,000 clones, 86% of them detected once, and around 7.5% sits in the top ten. The sequencing sample was made of peripheral blood. These receptors were taken from a woman aged 55-70 years with COVID-19, enrolled during active disease.

This clone was seen at least ten times. J is TRBJ1-4 and V is TRBV6-5, with D possibly being TRBD1 (6 bases). V gave up 5 bases and J gave up 11 bases, with 18 bases separating them. Germline V gives CDR1 MNHEY, CDR2 SVGAGI. The CDR3 has 14 amino acids. CDR3 DNA sequence: TGTGCCAGCAGTCTTGACACGAACCAGGGGAAACTGTTTTTT. Translating it yields CASSLDTNQGKLFF.

The rearrangement joins TRBV5-1 to TRBJ2-1, with 10 bases that match TRBD2. This CDR3 has 18 amino acids. Losses at the gene ends were 4 bases for V and 0 bases for J; bases not matched to a gene: 10. The germline V gene has CDR1 SGHRS and CDR2 YFSETQ. The CDR3 protein is CASSHGPSGGDSYNEQFF. The CDR3 nucleotides read TGCGCCAGCAGCCATGGCCCTAGCGGGGGTGACTCCTACAATGAGCAGTTCTTC.

The CDR3 nucleotides read TGTGCCAGCAGCTCTTCAGGCTCCTACGAGCAGTACTTC. It specifies CASSSSGSYEQYF. V gene TRBV7-9 combines with J gene TRBJ2-7; D unclear. This CDR3 comprises 13 residues. The germline V and J ends were trimmed by 4 bases and 0 bases, with 7 bases remaining between them. CDR1 SEHNR and CDR2 FQNEAQ come from the germline V gene (reference sequence).

The V call is TRBV12-5, the J call TRBJ2-2; unclear D gene. The CDR3 runs 14 residues. Trimming removed 1 base from V and 5 bases from J, with 8 bases in between. The germline V gene encodes CDR1 LGHNT and CDR2 FRNRAP. The CDR3 DNA follows: TGTGCTAGTGGTTTGGACCGCGGAACCGGGGAGCTGTTTTTT. It translates to CASGLDRGTGELFF.

The gene calls are TRBV7-3 and TRBJ2-1, with 11 positions matching TRBD2. The length of the CDR3 is 20 residues. Germline lookup yields CDR1 SGHTA and CDR2 FQGTGA. V dropped 5 bases and J dropped 0; count of bases not matched to a gene: 15. The CDR3 coding sequence is TGTGCCAGCAGCCCTCGTCCTCGTACTAGCGGGGGTTACTCCTACAATGAGCAGTTCTTC. It encodes CASSPRPRTSGGYSYNEQFF. Filled out from reference TRBV7-3 and TRBJ2-1, the complete variable domain reads GAGVSQTPSNKVTEKGKYVELRCDPISGHTALYWYRQSLGQGPEFLIYFQGTGAADDSGLPNDRFFAVRPEGSVSTLKIQRTERGDSAVYLCASSPRPRTSGGYSYNEQFFGPGTRLTVL.

V gene TRBV7-8 combines with J gene TRBJ2-5, with 7 bases lining up with TRBD1. Germline-derived CDR1 and CDR2 are SGHVS and FQNEAQ. J gave up 5 bases and V 6 bases, and 9 bases lay outside the gene matches. The CDR3 is made up of 14 amino acids. The chain's CDR3 is CASSQQGQYETQYF. The CDR3 region has the DNA TGTGCCAGCAGTCAACAGGGACAGTATGAGACCCAGTACTTC.

V is TRBV5-5 and J is TRBJ1-5, with D possibly being TRBD1 (5 bases). Germline CDR1 SGHKS, CDR2 YYEKEE (reference sequence). Between the trimmed V and J ends, which lost 0 bases and 5 bases, there was a span of 9 bases. The CDR3 has 14 amino acids. CDR3 nucleotides: TGTGCCAGCAGCTTGGCGTCGGGGGATCAGCCCCAGCATTTT. Translating it yields CASSLASGDQPQHF.

The chain is built from TRBV29-1 and TRBJ2-1, with a tentative D call TRBD2 (6 bases). The CDR3 totals 13 residues. Germline V CDR1 and CDR2: SQVTM, ANQGSEA. V shed 1 base and J shed 5 bases, with 9 bases lying between them. The CDR3 sequence: CSVEASADNEQFF. CDR3 DNA sequence: TGCAGCGTTGAAGCTAGCGCCGACAATGAGCAGTTCTTC.

V is TRBV24-1 and J is TRBJ2-3, with no clear D. This CDR3 contains 17 residues. V gave up 3 bases and J gave up 2 bases, with 17 bases separating them. Germline V gene data show CDR1 as KGHDR and CDR2 as SFDVKD. The CDR3 DNA is TGTGCCACCAGTGATCGGAAAGCGAACCGCCTCACAGATACGCAGTATTTT. Translation gives CATSDRKANRLTDTQYF.

The V gene is TRBV2, the J gene TRBJ1-5, with TRBD1 matching over 8 bases. The germline gives CDR1 SNHLY, CDR2 FYNNEI. This CDR3 spans 12 amino acids. V dropped 8 bases and J dropped 4; count of bases not matched to a gene: 1. The CDR3 bases are TGTGCCAGCGGACAGGGAAATCAGCCCCAGCATTTT. Residues: CASGQGNQPQHF.

This chain joins TRBV5-1 and TRBJ1-1; the match to TRBD1 covers 8 bases. Trimming cost V 2 bases and J 2 bases; bases outside gene matches: 17. From germline, CDR1 is SGHRS and CDR2 YFSETQ. The CDR3 is made up of 19 amino acids. The CDR3, as DNA: TGCGCCAGCAGCTTCCGGACAGGGTGGATAGGGGCTGATAACACTGAAGCTTTCTTT. It is translated as CASSFRTGWIGADNTEAFF.

CDR3 sequence (DNA): TGTGCCAGCAGTGTGGTACAGAACACCGGGGAGCTGTTTTTT. Amino acids: CASSVVQNTGELFF. This chain connects TRBV2 to TRBJ2-2; no clear D gene. Per germline, CDR1 SNHLY and CDR2 FYNNEI. The V end was cut by 4 bases, the J end by 1 base, with 7 bases between. The CDR3 is 14 amino acids.

The rearrangement joins TRBV2 to TRBJ2-5; TRBD1 matches 8 bases. Trimming at V came to 10 bases and at J to 5 bases, leaving 9 bases not matched to a gene. CDR3 length: 13 residues. Per germline, CDR1 SNHLY and CDR2 FYNNEI. Here the CDR3 reads CATLQGEGETQYF. DNA of the CDR3: TGTGCCACACTACAGGGGGAAGGGGAGACCCAGTACTTC.

The chain has TRBV10-3 and TRBJ2-7, with 14 bases matching TRBD2. CDR3 length: 16 amino acids. The germline V gene has CDR1 ENHRY and CDR2 SYGVKD. After removal of 2 bases from V and 7 bases from J, the junction contained 7 bases not matched to a gene. The CDR3 reads CAISERTSGGSLEQYF. The CDR3 DNA is TGTGCCATCAGTGAGCGGACTAGCGGGGGGTCACTAGAGCAGTACTTC.

The chain combines TRBV27 with TRBJ2-5; a weak D match, TRBD2 (5 bases). V was clipped by 3 bases and J by 11 bases, with 13 bases between them. The CDR3 has 12 residues. Germline V gene lookup returns CDR1 MNHEY and CDR2 SMNVEV (reference sequence). The chain's CDR3 is CASSLDGAAQYF. The CDR3 nucleotides read TGTGCCAGCAGTTTGGACGGAGCGGCGCAGTACTTC.

The chain employs TRBV5-4 and TRBJ2-7; 8 positions agree with TRBD2. V trimming: 0 bases; J trimming: 4 bases; junction bases outside the gene matches: 12. This CDR3 has 17 amino acids. From germline, CDR1 is SGHNT and CDR2 YYREEE (reference sequence). CDR3 nucleotides: TGTGCCAGCAGCTTGGTAGGCCTCCTTGGCGGGAGGTACGAGCAGTACTTC. This encodes CASSLVGLLGGRYEQYF. Based on the CDR3 plus reference TRBV5-4 and TRBJ2-7, the full variable domain is ETGVTQSPTHLIKTRGQQVTLRCSSQSGHNTVSWYQQALGQGPQFIFQYYREEENGRGNFPPRFSGLQFPNYSSELNVNALELDDSALYLCASSLVGLLGGRYEQYFGPGTRLTVT.

The chain carries TRBV2 and TRBJ1-2; no clear D gene. Germline-derived CDR1 and CDR2 are SNHLY and FYNNEI. The CDR3 sequence is 13 residues long. V was clipped by 11 bases and J by 0 bases, with 13 bases between them. For the CDR3, the DNA is TGTGCCGCCCAGGAGGCTACTAACTATGGCTACACCTTC. It is translated as CAAQEATNYGYTF.

The gene calls are TRBV3-1 (or the pseudogene TRBV3-2) and TRBJ1-2; weak D call: TRBD1 (6 bases). V gave up 1 base and J gave up 2 bases, with 20 bases separating them. CDR3 length: 18 amino acids. Per the germline V gene, CDR1 is LGHDT and CDR2 is YNNKEL (reference sequence). The CDR3 DNA follows: TGTGCCAGCAGCCAAGTCAGGCCGACAGGAGATGGCAACTATGGCTACACCTTC. It codes for CASSQVRPTGDGNYGYTF.